The TCR beta chain described here comes from a study of T cells in Graves' hyperthyroidism and ophthalmopathy. Amplified regions were TCR beta CDR3 sequences from RNA transcripts. Carried out on the TCR CDR3, a first-round RT-PCR used the HTBI primer set. In TCRdb, the multiplex PCR reads were re-called with MiXCR into one record per CDR3 protein. This sample yields 500,000 to 800,000 distinct CDR3 sequences, of which 13% to 15% are seen a single time; around an eighth belongs to the top ten. Regarding the study as a whole: Researchers found most expanded thyroid clonotypes above 0.001 in blood as well.

This CDR3 has 15 residues. Germline V gives CDR1 SGHRS, CDR2 YFSETQ. V lost 4 bases and J 0 bases, leaving 10 bases between the germline ends. This clonotype was found many times. Its antigen is currently unknown. The receptor's source is a woman in her fifties or sixties with Graves' ophthalmopathy. The rearrangement uses TRBV5-1 and TRBJ2-2; a weak D match, TRBD1 (6 bases). Sequenced: blood. In DNA, the CDR3 is TGCGCCAGCAGCCTAGGGACATCGAACACCGGGGAGCTGTTTTTT. This translates into CASSLGTSNTGELFF.